The clone carrying this T cell receptor beta chain was observed a handful of times. With 9 bases removed from V and 2 bases from J, the gap between germline ends came to 17 bases. The CDR3 loop spans 15 amino acids. Germline V lookup: CDR1 LNHDA, CDR2 SQIVND (reference sequence). This record comes from a study of blood T cell repertoires in COVID-19. Under the authors' procedure: For nucleated cells, counts were estimated from reference gene primer amplification. Sequenced by immunoSEQ multiplex PCR; TCRdb stores in-frame clones only, minus some. That table gives V, J and clone size, and the DNA gave D and trimming. This table has just over 300,000 clones, 87% appearing once. Those enrolled, adults aged roughly 18 to 90 years, came from about two dozen US areas. Participants were placed into cohorts based on the clinical history they reported. Each recovered donor of Cohort 3 presented with two negative PCRs, clearance, or symptom resolution.

The chain combines TRBV19 with TRBJ1-5; D gene uncertain. The clonotype was recovered from a woman aged 18-35 years who had recovered from COVID-19. The sample was PBMCs or T cells enriched from blood (not recorded which). CDR3 sequence (DNA): TGTGCCAGCCTTCACCTGGGCTATCGCAATCAGCCCCAGCATTTT. Encoded protein: CASLHLGYRNQPQHF.